The sequence of this TCR beta chain was determined in a study of PD-1 blockade in classical Hodgkin lymphoma. The study's findings and limits: Patients with a complete response exhibited baseline diversity comparable to newly diagnosed patients. CD4+ but not CD8+ TCR diversity rose significantly by C4D1.

This sample's time point: cycle 4 day 1 (C4D1), after about 6 weeks of nivolumab. Every one of the patients relapsed after autologous stem cell transplantation (brentuximab vedotin exposure was variable). This CDR3 contains 12 residues. V lost 8 bases, J lost 0 bases, and 9 bases lay in between. Germline CDR1 is GTSNPN and CDR2 is SVGIG (reference sequence). Worth noting for this clone: Its antigen remains unidentified.

Method: immunoSEQ multiplex PCR; TCRdb's copy keeps in-frame clones and lacks some. The sample consists of tens of thousands of clones, roughly nine tenths of them appearing once. This sequence joins TRBV30 and TRBJ2-3; D could derive from TRBD1 or TRBD2 (5 bases each). The material sequenced was peripheral blood mononuclear cells (PBMCs), taken before the fourth cycle of nivolumab. The clonotype originates from a human donor with classical Hodgkin lymphoma. For the CDR3, the DNA is TGTGCCGCCCGGGACAGCACAGATACGCAGTATTTT. As protein: CAARDSTDTQYF.